This is a list of T cell receptor beta chains from one sample in a study of blood T cell repertoires in COVID-19. TCRdb's table, derived via immunoSEQ multiplex PCR, lists solely in-frame clones and lacks some. The repertoire has about 250,000 clones, almost 85% of them found once; the top ten carry under 4.5%. Material for sequencing was peripheral blood. These receptors came from a man aged 50 to 59 with acute or convalescent COVID-19. Both conserved end residues are part of each CDR3. Fields, in order: CDR3 length, V gene, D gene, clone size, J gene, CDR3 protein, CDR3 DNA. The D gene is left open where the match is weak. Clone size is shown for a subset of rows, as once, few, many or a class of expanded clone.

CDR3 length: 14; V gene: TRBV6-5; D gene: .; clone size: once; J gene: TRBJ1-1; CDR3 protein: CASTYDRTNTEAFF; CDR3 DNA: TGTGCCAGCACTTATGACAGGACGAACACTGAAGCTTTCTTT
CDR3 length: 13; V gene: TRBV11-2; D gene: .; clone size: .; J gene: TRBJ2-7; CDR3 protein: CASSPGRSYEQYF; CDR3 DNA: TGTGCCAGCAGCCCAGGGAGGTCCTACGAGCAGTACTTC
CDR3 length: 16; V gene: TRBV18; D gene: .; clone size: .; J gene: TRBJ1-2; CDR3 protein: CASSTLDIADHYGYTF; CDR3 DNA: TGTGCCAGCTCAACCTTGGACATCGCGGATCACTATGGCTACACCTTC
CDR3 length: 14; V gene: TRBV7-9; D gene: .; clone size: .; J gene: TRBJ2-7; CDR3 protein: CACPIRDRAYEQYF; CDR3 DNA: TGTGCCTGCCCTATACGAGACAGAGCCTACGAGCAGTACTTC
CDR3 length: 13; V gene: TRBV5-4; D gene: .; clone size: once; J gene: TRBJ1-1; CDR3 protein: CASGPTRNTEAFF; CDR3 DNA: TGTGCCAGCGGGCCCACCCGGAACACTGAAGCTTTCTTT
CDR3 length: 13; V gene: TRBV30; D gene: .; clone size: .; J gene: TRBJ1-2; CDR3 protein: CAWSVRKGLGYTF; CDR3 DNA: TGTGCCTGGAGTGTACGAAAGGGGCTTGGCTACACCTTC
CDR3 length: 13; V gene: TRBV28; D gene: .; clone size: .; J gene: TRBJ2-7; CDR3 protein: CASSPTGAYEQYF; CDR3 DNA: TGTGCCAGCAGCCCAACAGGAGCCTACGAGCAGTACTTC
CDR3 length: 16; V gene: TRBV6-1; D gene: TRBD2; clone size: .; J gene: TRBJ2-6; CDR3 protein: CASSELGLTGANVLTF; CDR3 DNA: TGTGCCAGCAGTGAACTGGGACTAACCGGGGCCAACGTCCTGACTTTC
CDR3 length: 15; V gene: TRBV14; D gene: TRBD1; clone size: many; J gene: TRBJ1-2; CDR3 protein: CASSDGGGGYYGYTF; CDR3 DNA: TGTGCCAGCAGCGATGGAGGGGGCGGATACTATGGCTACACCTTC
CDR3 length: 15; V gene: TRBV19; D gene: .; clone size: .; J gene: TRBJ1-5; CDR3 protein: CASSVQLGSAGPQHF; CDR3 DNA: TGTGCCAGTAGTGTCCAACTCGGGTCGGCCGGGCCCCAGCATTTT
CDR3 length: 12; V gene: TRBV11-2; D gene: .; clone size: .; J gene: TRBJ1-1; CDR3 protein: CASSPGRVRAFF; CDR3 DNA: TGTGCCAGCAGCCCCGGGAGAGTTAGAGCTTTCTTT
CDR3 length: 15; V gene: TRBV2; D gene: .; clone size: .; J gene: TRBJ1-6; CDR3 protein: CASSNQGPNNSPLHF; CDR3 DNA: TGTGCCAGCAGTAACCAGGGGCCCAATAATTCACCCCTCCACTTT
CDR3 length: 12; V gene: TRBV11-2; D gene: TRBD1; clone size: few; J gene: TRBJ1-1; CDR3 protein: CASSVRDREAFF; CDR3 DNA: TGTGCCAGCAGCGTCCGGGACAGAGAAGCTTTCTTT
CDR3 length: 15; V gene: TRBV7-2; D gene: .; clone size: few; J gene: TRBJ1-2; CDR3 protein: CASSLAEGIGYGYTF; CDR3 DNA: TGTGCCAGCAGCTTAGCGGAGGGAATAGGCTATGGCTACACCTTC
CDR3 length: 15; V gene: TRBV24-1; D gene: TRBD1; clone size: .; J gene: TRBJ1-5; CDR3 protein: CATSDSGTVNQPQHF; CDR3 DNA: TGTGCCACCAGTGATTCCGGGACAGTTAATCAGCCCCAGCATTTT
CDR3 length: 12; V gene: TRBV11-3; D gene: TRBD1; clone size: .; J gene: TRBJ2-7; CDR3 protein: CASRDRRYEQYF; CDR3 DNA: TGTGCCAGCAGGGACAGGAGGTACGAGCAGTACTTC
CDR3 length: 13; V gene: TRBV7-9; D gene: .; clone size: .; J gene: TRBJ2-5; CDR3 protein: CGVEAGSWETQYF; CDR3 DNA: TGTGGGGTTGAAGCAGGGTCCTGGGAGACCCAGTACTTC
CDR3 length: 17; V gene: TRBV6-8; D gene: .; clone size: .; J gene: TRBJ2-1; CDR3 protein: CASSYSRQGSKQDEQFF; CDR3 DNA: TGTGCCAGCAGTTACTCGAGGCAGGGGTCCAAACAGGATGAGCAGTTCTTC
CDR3 length: 15; V gene: TRBV15; D gene: .; clone size: .; J gene: TRBJ1-5; CDR3 protein: CATSRAAGPYQPQHF; CDR3 DNA: TGTGCCACCAGCAGAGCCGCCGGTCCATATCAGCCCCAGCATTTT
CDR3 length: 14; V gene: TRBV5-1; D gene: TRBD2; clone size: .; J gene: TRBJ2-1; CDR3 protein: CASWEGFSYNEQFF; CDR3 DNA: TGCGCCAGCTGGGAGGGGTTCTCCTACAATGAGCAGTTCTTC
CDR3 length: 13; V gene: TRBV20-1; D gene: .; clone size: .; J gene: TRBJ1-5; CDR3 protein: CSAGGGGDQPQHF; CDR3 DNA: TGCAGTGCTGGTGGGGGAGGGGATCAGCCCCAGCATTTT
CDR3 length: 15; V gene: TRBV10-1; D gene: TRBD1; clone size: .; J gene: TRBJ2-1; CDR3 protein: CASSENGQGTNEQFF; CDR3 DNA: TGCGCCAGCAGTGAGAACGGACAGGGGACGAATGAGCAGTTCTTC
CDR3 length: 16; V gene: TRBV3-1/TRBV3-2; D gene: .; clone size: .; J gene: TRBJ1-1; CDR3 protein: CASSQDRYLRGGEAFF; CDR3 DNA: TGTGCCAGCAGCCAAGATCGTTACCTGAGGGGGGGTGAAGCTTTCTTT
CDR3 length: 15; V gene: TRBV7-9; D gene: TRBD2; clone size: .; J gene: TRBJ2-5; CDR3 protein: CASSLGLALQETQYF; CDR3 DNA: TGTGCCAGCAGCTTAGGACTAGCCCTGCAAGAGACCCAGTACTTC
CDR3 length: 16; V gene: TRBV5-1; D gene: TRBD2; clone size: .; J gene: TRBJ2-3; CDR3 protein: CASSLASGRARDTQYF; CDR3 DNA: TGCGCCAGCAGCTTGGCTAGCGGGAGGGCCAGAGATACGCAGTATTTT
CDR3 length: 15; V gene: TRBV18; D gene: .; clone size: .; J gene: TRBJ1-3; CDR3 protein: CASSPQGSAGNTIYF; CDR3 DNA: TGTGCCAGCTCACCACAGGGGTCTGCTGGAAACACCATATATTTT
CDR3 length: 15; V gene: TRBV7-2; D gene: .; clone size: .; J gene: TRBJ2-3; CDR3 protein: CASSRLGESTDTQYF; CDR3 DNA: TGTGCCAGCAGCCGGCTGGGCGAGAGCACAGATACGCAGTATTTT
CDR3 length: 15; V gene: TRBV7-2; D gene: .; clone size: .; J gene: TRBJ1-1; CDR3 protein: CASSLGLAWNTEAFF; CDR3 DNA: TGTGCCAGCAGCTTAGGGCTGGCCTGGAACACTGAAGCTTTCTTT